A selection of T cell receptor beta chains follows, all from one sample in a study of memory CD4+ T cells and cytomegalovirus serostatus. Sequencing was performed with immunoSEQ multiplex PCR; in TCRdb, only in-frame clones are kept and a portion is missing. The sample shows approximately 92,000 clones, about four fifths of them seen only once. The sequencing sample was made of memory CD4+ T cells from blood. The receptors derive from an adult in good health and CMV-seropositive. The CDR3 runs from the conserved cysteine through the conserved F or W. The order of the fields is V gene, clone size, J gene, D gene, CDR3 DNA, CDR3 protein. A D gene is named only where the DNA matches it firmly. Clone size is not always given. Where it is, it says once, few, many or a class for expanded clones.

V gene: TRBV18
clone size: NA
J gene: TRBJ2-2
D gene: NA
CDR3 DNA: TGTGCCAGCTCACCATCGTCCCCCGCGGTCACCGGGGAGCTGTTTTTT
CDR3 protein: CASSPSSPAVTGELFF

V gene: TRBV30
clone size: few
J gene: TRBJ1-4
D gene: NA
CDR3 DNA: TGTGCCTGGAGTGTACTAGGTGGGGTGGATGGGAAACTGTTTTTT
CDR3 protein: CAWSVLGGVDGKLFF

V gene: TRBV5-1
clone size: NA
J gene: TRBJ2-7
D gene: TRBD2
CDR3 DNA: TGCGCCAGCAGTTTAGGGGCGGGAGTCCTCTCCTACGAGCAGTACTTC
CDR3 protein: CASSLGAGVLSYEQYF

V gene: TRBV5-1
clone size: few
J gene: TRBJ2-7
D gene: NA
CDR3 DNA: TGCGCCAGCAGTCCGGGTGACACCTACGAGCAGTACTTC
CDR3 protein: CASSPGDTYEQYF

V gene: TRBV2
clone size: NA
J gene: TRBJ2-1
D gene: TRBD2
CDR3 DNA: TGTGCCAGCAGTGGGCTAGCGGTGGAAGGGGAGCAGTTCTTC
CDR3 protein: CASSGLAVEGEQFF

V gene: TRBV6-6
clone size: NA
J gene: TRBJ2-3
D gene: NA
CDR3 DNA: TGTGCCAGCAGTTACTCGGGACTGGAGACAGATACGCAGTATTTT
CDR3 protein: CASSYSGLETDTQYF

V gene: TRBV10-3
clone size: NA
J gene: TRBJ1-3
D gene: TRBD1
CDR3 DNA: TGTGCCACCCACACAGGGGCTGGAAACACCATATATTTT
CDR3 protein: CATHTGAGNTIYF

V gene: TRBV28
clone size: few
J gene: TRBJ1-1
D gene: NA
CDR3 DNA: TGTGCCAGCAGTCCTATGCGTGAGTACACTGAAGCTTTCTTT
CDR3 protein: CASSPMREYTEAFF

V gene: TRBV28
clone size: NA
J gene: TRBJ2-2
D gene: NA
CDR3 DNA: TGTGCCAGCAGTCTAACGCAGGGTCCCGGGGAGCTGTTTTTT
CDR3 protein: CASSLTQGPGELFF

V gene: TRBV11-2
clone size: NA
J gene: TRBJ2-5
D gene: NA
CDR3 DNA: TGTGCCAGCAGCTTTTGGGGAGAAGAGACCCAGTACTTC
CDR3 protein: CASSFWGEETQYF

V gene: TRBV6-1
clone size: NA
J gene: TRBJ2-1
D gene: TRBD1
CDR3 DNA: TGTGCCAGCAGTGGGGGACAGGGGGCGGTTGAGCAGTTCTTC
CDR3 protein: CASSGGQGAVEQFF

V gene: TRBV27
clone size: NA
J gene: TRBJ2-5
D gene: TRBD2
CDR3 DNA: TGTGCCAGCAGTCCCATAGCGGGAGTTGCGTACCAAGAGACCCAGTACTTC
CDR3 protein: CASSPIAGVAYQETQYF

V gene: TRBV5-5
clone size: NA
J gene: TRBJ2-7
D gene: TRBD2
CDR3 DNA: TGTGCCAGCAGCTTGGGAGCGGGAGGGAGCGAGCAGTACTTC
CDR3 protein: CASSLGAGGSEQYF

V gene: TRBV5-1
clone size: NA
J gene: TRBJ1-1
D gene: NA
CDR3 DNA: TGCGCCAGCAGCCTCGGACACACTGAAGCTTTCTTT
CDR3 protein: CASSLGHTEAFF

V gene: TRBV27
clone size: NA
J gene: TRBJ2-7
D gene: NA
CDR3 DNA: TGTGCCAGCAGTGTCAGGGAGACCTACGAGCAGTACTTC
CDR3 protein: CASSVRETYEQYF

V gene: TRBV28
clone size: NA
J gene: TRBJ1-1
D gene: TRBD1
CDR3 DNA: TGTGCCAGCAGCACAGGGGGCACTGAAGCTTTCTTT
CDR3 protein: CASSTGGTEAFF

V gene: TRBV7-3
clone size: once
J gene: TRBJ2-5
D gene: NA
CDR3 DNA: TGTGCCAGCAGCTTAATGCCGAGCGGCTGGGAGACCCAGTACTTC
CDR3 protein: CASSLMPSGWETQYF

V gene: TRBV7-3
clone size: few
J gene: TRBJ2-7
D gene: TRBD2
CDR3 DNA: TGTGCCAGCAGCTTAAATCCAGCGGGAGTCGGCGAGCAGTACTTC
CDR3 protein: CASSLNPAGVGEQYF

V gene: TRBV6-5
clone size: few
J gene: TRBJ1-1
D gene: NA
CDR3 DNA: TGTGCCAGCAGTTACTCCCGGGAGGGGAACACTGAAGCTTTCTTT
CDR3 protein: CASSYSREGNTEAFF

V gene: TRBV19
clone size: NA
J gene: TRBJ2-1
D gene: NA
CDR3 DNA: TGTGCCAGTAGTATAGATTCGGCTAGCGACTCTTACAATGAGCAGTTCTTC
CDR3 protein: CASSIDSASDSYNEQFF

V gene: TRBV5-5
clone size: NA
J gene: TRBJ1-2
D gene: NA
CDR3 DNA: TGTGCCAGCAGCTTCGTTTTGGGGGGGGACCTCTATGGCTACACCTTC
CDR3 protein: CASSFVLGGDLYGYTF

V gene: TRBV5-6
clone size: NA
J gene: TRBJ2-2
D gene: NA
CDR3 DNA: TGTGCCAGCAGCTCGGACGGGACTCATAACACCGGGGAGCTGTTTTTT
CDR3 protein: CASSSDGTHNTGELFF

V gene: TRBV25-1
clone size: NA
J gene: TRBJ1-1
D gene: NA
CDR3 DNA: TGTGCCAGCAGTGAATATTGGGGAGGCACTGAAGCTTTCTTT
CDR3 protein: CASSEYWGGTEAFF

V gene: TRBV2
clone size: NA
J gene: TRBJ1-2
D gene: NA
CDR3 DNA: TGTGCCACCTACGGACAGCCTACGAGCTACACCTTC
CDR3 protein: CATYGQPTSYTF

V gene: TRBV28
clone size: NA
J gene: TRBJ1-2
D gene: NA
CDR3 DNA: TGTGCCAGCTCAAACAACTATGGCTACACCTTC
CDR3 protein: CASSNNYGYTF

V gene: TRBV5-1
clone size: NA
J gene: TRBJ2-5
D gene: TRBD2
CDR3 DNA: TGCGCCAGCAGCTTGTTGACTAGCGGGACCCAAGAGACCCAGTACTTC
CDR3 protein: CASSLLTSGTQETQYF

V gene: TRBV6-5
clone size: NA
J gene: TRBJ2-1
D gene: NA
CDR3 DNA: TGTGCCAGCTGGGGTGGAGGGAGGACCTACAATGAGCAGTTCTTC
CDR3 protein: CASWGGGRTYNEQFF

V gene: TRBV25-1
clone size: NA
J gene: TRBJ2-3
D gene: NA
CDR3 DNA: TGTGCCAGCAGTGCAGGGTTGGCCCGCACAGATACGCAGTATTTT
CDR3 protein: CASSAGLARTDTQYF

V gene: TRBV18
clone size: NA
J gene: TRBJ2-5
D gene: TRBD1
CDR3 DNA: TGTGCCAGCTCACCAAGGACAGGGGTAGGGGAGACCCAGTACTTC
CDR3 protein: CASSPRTGVGETQYF

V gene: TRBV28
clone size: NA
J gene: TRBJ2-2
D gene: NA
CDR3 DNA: TGTGCCAGCAGTTTAAGTGAGAGGGTGGCCGGGGAGCTGTTTTTT
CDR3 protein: CASSLSERVAGELFF

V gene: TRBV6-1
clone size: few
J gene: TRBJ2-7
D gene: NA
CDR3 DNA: TGTGCCAGCACGAAGGGGTTCTCCTACGAGCAGTACTTC
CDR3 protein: CASTKGFSYEQYF

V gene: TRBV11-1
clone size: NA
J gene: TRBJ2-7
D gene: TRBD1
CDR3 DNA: TGTGCCAGCAGCCGGAGGGACAGGGCCGGGCAGTACTTC
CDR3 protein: CASSRRDRAGQYF

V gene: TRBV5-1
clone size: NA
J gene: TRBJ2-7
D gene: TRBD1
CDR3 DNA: TGCGCCAGCAGACCCGGACAGGGCTACGAGCAGTACTTC
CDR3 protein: CASRPGQGYEQYF

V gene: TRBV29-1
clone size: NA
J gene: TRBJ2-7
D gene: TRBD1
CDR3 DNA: TGCAGCGTCGGACAGGCCTACGAGCAGTACTTC
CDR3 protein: CSVGQAYEQYF

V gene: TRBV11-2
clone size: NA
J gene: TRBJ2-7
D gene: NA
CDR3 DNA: TGTGCCAGCAGCGACGGCAGGGTATCCTACGAGCAGTACTTC
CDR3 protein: CASSDGRVSYEQYF

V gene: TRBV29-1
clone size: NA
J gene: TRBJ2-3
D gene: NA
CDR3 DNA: TGCAGCGTTAGCGACAGAACCTCCACAGATACGCAGTATTTT
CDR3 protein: CSVSDRTSTDTQYF

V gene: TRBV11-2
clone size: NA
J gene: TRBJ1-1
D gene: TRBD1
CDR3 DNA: TGTGCCAGCAGCTTAGATCTGACAGGGAGATGGGCTTTCTTT
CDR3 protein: CASSLDLTGRWAFF

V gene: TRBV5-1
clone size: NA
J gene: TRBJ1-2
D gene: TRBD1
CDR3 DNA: TGCGCCAGCGGACTCGGCGGGACAGGGGGCGCCGGTGGCTACACCTTC
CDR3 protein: CASGLGGTGGAGGYTF